This T cell receptor (beta chain) is drawn from a study of response to subunit inactivated influenza vaccine. Findings of the study overall: Authors suggested that a seasonal influenza vaccination recruits few new T cells each time.

Germline loops: CDR1 MDHEN, CDR2 SYDVKM. The length of the CDR3 is 14 residues. Trimming took off 5 bases at V and 6 bases at J, with 16 bases between the two ends. Turning to this clonotype: As yet, its antigen is unknown.

From the RT-PCR reads, TCRdb called clonotypes with MiXCR, one entry per CDR3 protein. The sample lists hundreds of thousands of distinct CDR3 sequences, 13% seen once, with over 10% in the top ten. The chain uses TRBV28 and TRBJ1-2; possibly TRBD1 for D (6 bases). The sequences come from PBMCs from blood, collected roughly 46 days after vaccination. This TCR was sampled from a man between 45 and 60 years old who received an inactivated influenza vaccine. The CDR3 reads CASSPHSGEHGYTF. In DNA, the CDR3 is TGTGCCAGCAGTCCCCATTCAGGGGAACATGGCTACACCTTC.